These 27 T cell receptor beta chains share one sample of origin, sequenced in a study of regulatory T cells in long-lasting Graves disease (dated by TCRdb to the early 2020s). In the paper's terms, the time point label means: newly diagnosed GD, antithyroid drugs for less than 3 months. RNA was extracted from PBMCs in TRIzol for both TCR sequencing and RNA sequencing. The library relied on multiplex PCR. The sequencing machine was an Illumina HiSeq 4000. CDR3 regions were amplified by Arm-PCR with iRepertoire HTBI primers to construct TCR beta libraries. Using fastp at Q25 and MiXCR, TCRdb reprocessed the public reads and kept productive beta chains. Rows with one shared CDR3 protein collapse into an entry with the most common genes and DNA. The sample contains some 460,000 distinct CDR3 sequences, around 15% of them found a single time. The top ten clones comprise 12% of the sample. These data also featured in a second study, about T cells in Graves' hyperthyroidism and ophthalmopathy.

The sequences come from peripheral blood mononuclear cells (PBMCs), collected at new diagnosis, from a patient treated with antithyroid drugs. All receptors derive from a man aged 35-49 years with Graves disease. Donor details come from another sample of the same person, matched by shared clones.

This clonotype has more than one count but fewer than ten. This chain connects TRBV19 to TRBJ2-1; 7 nucleotides align to TRBD2. The germline V gene has CDR1 LNHDA and CDR2 SQIVND (reference sequence). The CDR3 consists of 17 residues. J was trimmed by 5 bases and V by 2 bases; bases with no gene match: 12. The CDR3 DNA sequence: TGTGCCAGTAGTATAAGGGCGGGAGTGAGGCCAGACAATGAGCAGTTCTTC. It specifies CASSIRAGVRPDNEQFF.

The chain links TRBV12-3 or TRBV12-4 to TRBJ1-5; 7 nucleotides match TRBD1. J gave up 4 bases and V 7 bases, and 4 bases lay outside the gene matches. The length of the CDR3 is 13 residues. The CDR3, as DNA: TGTGCCAGCACCTGGGACAGTAATCAGCCCCAGCATTTT. This gives the protein CASTWDSNQPQHF.

The sample holds many counts of this clonotype. The chain combines TRBV2 with TRBJ2-5; 7 bases align to TRBD2. In germline, CDR1 is SNHLY, CDR2 FYNNEI. This CDR3 is 14 amino acids long. The trim removed 3 bases at V and 4 bases at J, leaving 5 bases unmatched. The CDR3, as DNA: TGTGCCAGCAGTGATGGGGGAGGGGTAGAGACCCAGTACTTC. The encoded protein is CASSDGGGVETQYF.

This clonotype came up many times. The rearrangement uses TRBV20-1 and TRBJ2-1; 11 nucleotides align to TRBD2. CDR1 and CDR2 from the germline V gene are DFQATT and SNEGSKA (reference sequence). CDR3 length: 15 amino acids. V lost 6 bases, J lost 9 bases, and 13 bases stayed unmatched. The CDR3 reads CSASRVAGGMREQFF. The CDR3 DNA reads TGCAGTGCAAGCCGGGTAGCGGGAGGGATGCGTGAGCAGTTCTTC.

This sequence joins TRBV7-9 and TRBJ2-7; TRBD2 matches 12 bases. V was pared by 4 bases and J by 0 bases, with 4 bases of the junction left unmatched. The CDR3 covers 16 residues. CDR1 is SEHNR, CDR2 FQNEAQ, per germline (reference sequence). This chain's CDR3 is CASSWGLAGSSYEQYF. The CDR3 DNA reads TGTGCCAGCAGCTGGGGACTAGCGGGTAGCTCCTACGAGCAGTACTTC.

The chain is built from TRBV12-3 or TRBV12-4 and TRBJ2-1, with 11 bases lining up with TRBD2. The CDR3 length is 16 residues. V lost 4 bases and J lost 3; bases outside the gene matches: 5. This CDR3 is CASSSGTSGDYNEQFF. The CDR3 coding sequence is TGTGCCAGCAGTTCTGGGACTAGCGGAGACTACAATGAGCAGTTCTTC.

The chain carries TRBV20-1 and TRBJ2-7; D may be TRBD2 (6 bases). CDR1 and CDR2 (germline): DFQATT, SNEGSKA (reference sequence). The CDR3 sequence is 12 residues long. Deletions cut 4 bases from V and 7 bases from J, with 14 bases between. CDR3 in DNA: TGCAGTGCTACTTTGGGGGGAGGTGAGCAGTACTTC. Protein: CSATLGGGEQYF.

This clonotype has more than one count but fewer than ten. This sequence joins TRBV25-1 and TRBJ2-4; 9 nucleotides agree with TRBD1. With the DNA end fitting TRBJ2-7 better, the J assignment may be wrong. The CDR3 loop spans 16 amino acids. Germline loops: CDR1 MGHDK, CDR2 SYGVNS. CDR3 sequence reads: CASSAPGTGPNYEQYF. The CDR3 bases are TGTGCCAGCAGTGCTCCCGGGACAGGGCCAAACTACGAGCAGTACTTC.

This clonotype was recorded a few times. The chain couples TRBV20-1 to TRBJ2-7; D unclear. The CDR3 length is 11 residues. Germline CDR1 reads DFQATT; CDR2 reads SNEGSKA (reference sequence). V was shortened by 4 bases and J by 5 bases, with 9 bases between the two germline ends. The chain's CDR3 is CSAKTLNEQYF. In nucleotides, the CDR3 is TGCAGTGCTAAGACCCTGAACGAGCAGTACTTC.

In its sample, this clonotype was seen many times. This rearrangement joins TRBV7-3 to TRBJ1-2; TRBD1 matches at 7 bases. V gave up 5 bases and J gave up 6 bases; unmatched junction bases: 6. The CDR3 is 13 amino acids. Germline V gene data show CDR1 as SGHTA and CDR2 as FQGTGA. CDR3: CASSPTGTDGYTF. CDR3 DNA: TGTGCCAGCAGCCCCACCGGGACAGATGGCTACACCTTC.

The chain links TRBV9 to TRBJ2-6; D gene ambiguous. Germline V CDR1 and CDR2: SGDLS, YYNGEE. The CDR3 spans 16 residues. Trimming removed 0 bases from V and 0 bases from J, with 7 bases in between. CDR3 protein: CASSVARASGANVLTF. CDR3 bases: TGTGCCAGCAGCGTAGCTAGGGCCTCTGGGGCCAACGTCCTGACTTTC.

This clonotype was seen more than once but under ten times. CDR3 DNA sequence: TGTGCCAGCAGTGACGGGGTTGGAACCGGGGAGCTGTTTTTT. Translated: CASSDGVGTGELFF. V and J are TRBV6-4 and TRBJ2-2; D remains ambiguous. Germline V gene data show CDR1 as MRHNA and CDR2 as SNTAGT. This CDR3 spans 14 amino acids. Trimming left V 2 bases short and J 5 bases short, with 9 bases between.

This clonotype has ten or more counts. The CDR3 bases are TGTGCCAGCAGCGGTAGCGGGAGGGTCTACGAGCAGTACTTC. Translating it yields CASSGSGRVYEQYF. The chain combines TRBV2 with TRBJ2-7; TRBD2 matches 11 bases. The junction had 4 bases not matched to a gene; V was cut back by 6 bases and J by 3 bases. CDR1 SNHLY and CDR2 FYNNEI come from the germline V gene. The length of the CDR3 is 14 residues.

The chain links TRBV12-3 or TRBV12-4 to TRBJ1-5; D not certain. Trimming shortened V by 6 bases and J by 4 bases, and 16 bases separated the two germline ends. The length of the CDR3 is 15 residues. The CDR3 is CASSLDGLSNQPQHF. The CDR3 bases are TGTGCCAGCAGCCTCGACGGACTCTCTAATCAGCCCCAGCATTTT.

The chain carries TRBV20-1 and TRBJ1-2; D is unresolved. Germline CDR1 is DFQATT and CDR2 is SNEGSKA (reference sequence). Deletions cut 3 bases from V and 4 bases from J, with 12 bases between. The CDR3 is 13 residues long. CDR3 bases: TGCAGTGCTAGTTCTAGCAGGCGCTATGGCTACACCTTC. It encodes CSASSSRRYGYTF.

At least ten counts were recorded for this clonotype. The chain links TRBV7-2 to TRBJ2-5; the D is unclear. This CDR3 is built from 14 residues. The germline V gene encodes CDR1 SGHTA and CDR2 FQGNSA. V shed 3 bases and J shed 3 bases, with 11 bases lying between them. This CDR3 reads CASSLGTTKETQYF. Written as DNA, the CDR3 is TGTGCCAGCAGCTTGGGTACAACAAAAGAGACCCAGTACTTC.

This clonotype was recorded many times. The chain links TRBV7-2 to TRBJ2-1, with 7 positions matching TRBD2. The trim removed 0 bases at V and 8 bases at J, leaving 4 bases unmatched. This CDR3 is built from 14 residues. From germline, CDR1 is SGHTA and CDR2 FQGNSA. The CDR3 region is CASSLAGGFYEQFF. CDR3 in DNA: TGTGCCAGCAGCTTAGCGGGAGGGTTCTATGAGCAGTTCTTC.

With regard to this clonotype: A far larger clone is a single base away, which makes a read error likely. The V and J genes are TRBV20-1 and TRBJ2-1; 9 positions match TRBD2. TRBJ2-5 matches the DNA end more closely, so the J call is doubtful. In germline, CDR1 is DFQATT, CDR2 SNEGSKA (reference sequence). The CDR3 is made up of 15 amino acids. The CDR3 protein is CSASQREALQEAQYF. CDR3 in DNA: TGCAGTGCTAGCCAGCGGGAGGCTCTTCAAGAGGCCCAGTACTTC.

A word on this clonotype: Since a much larger clone is just one base distant, this may be a read error. The chain uses TRBV11-2 and TRBJ2-3; possibly TRBD1 for D (5 bases). Germline CDR1 is SGHAT and CDR2 is FQNNGV. The CDR3 covers 14 residues. The CDR3 here is CASRQGRVTDMQYF. CDR3 in DNA: TGTGCCAGCAGGCAGGGCCGGGTCACAGATATGCAGTATTTT.

This clonotype was seen at least ten times. The chain links TRBV5-1 to TRBJ2-7, with a weak D call TRBD1 (5 bases). The V end was cut by 4 bases, the J end by 4 bases, with 9 bases between. The CDR3 is 12 residues long. Germline V gene data show CDR1 as SGHRS and CDR2 as YFSETQ. This CDR3 is CASSATVYEQYF. The CDR3 nucleotides are TGCGCCAGCAGCGCGACAGTATACGAGCAGTACTTC.

This clonotype has ten or more counts. V usage is TRBV28 and J usage is TRBJ2-7, with 7 nucleotides matching TRBD1. J was trimmed by 6 bases and V by 1 base; bases with no gene match: 6. The length of the CDR3 is 14 residues. Per the germline V gene, CDR1 is MDHEN and CDR2 is SYDVKM. The CDR3 reads CASSLSGQAGEQYF. CDR3 sequence (DNA): TGTGCCAGCAGTTTATCCGGACAGGCGGGCGAGCAGTACTTC.

This clonotype was seen many times. CDR3 residues: CASSPPRTGRFETQYF. In DNA, the CDR3 is TGTGCCAGCAGTCCACCCCGGACAGGGAGGTTCGAGACCCAGTACTTC. This chain links TRBV28 with TRBJ2-5; 8 bases fit TRBD1. Germline V lookup: CDR1 MDHEN, CDR2 SYDVKM. This CDR3 is built from 16 residues. The ends lost 5 bases at V and 5 bases at J; junction bases unmatched: 13.

This clonotype has a count of ten or more. This chain links TRBV20-1 with TRBJ2-1, with D perhaps TRBD2 (5 bases). The CDR3 extends over 11 amino acids. Germline assignment: CDR1 DFQATT and CDR2 SNEGSKA (reference sequence). Trimming cost V 5 bases and J 5 bases, with 7 bases left between them. The DNA of the CDR3 is TGCAGTGCTTCGGGGAACAATGAGCAGTTCTTC. It is translated as CSASGNNEQFF.

There are a few counts of this clonotype. The rearrangement uses TRBV5-4 and TRBJ2-1; 8 positions match TRBD2. CDR1 SGHNT and CDR2 YYREEE come from the germline V gene (reference sequence). This CDR3 spans 15 amino acids. V shed 3 bases and J 8 bases; nucleotides not matched to a gene: 10. Here the CDR3 reads CASSSIAGLSDEQFF. The CDR3 nucleotides read TGTGCCAGCAGCTCTATAGCGGGATTGTCGGATGAGCAGTTCTTC. Variable domain in full (rest from reference TRBV5-4 and TRBJ2-1): ETGVTQSPTHLIKTRGQQVTLRCSSQSGHNTVSWYQQALGQGPQFIFQYYREEENGRGNFPPRFSGLQFPNYSSELNVNALELDDSALYLCASSSIAGLSDEQFFGPGTRLTVL.

This clonotype has just a few counts. The chain combines TRBV12-3 or TRBV12-4 with TRBJ2-6; 10 nucleotides agree with TRBD2. The CDR3 has 17 amino acids. After removal of 6 bases from V and 1 base from J, the junction contained 6 bases not matched to a gene. This CDR3 reads CASRPLAGGSGANVLTF. CDR3 sequence (DNA): TGTGCCAGCAGACCTTTAGCGGGAGGTTCTGGGGCCAACGTCCTGACTTTC.

The chain recombines TRBV27 with TRBJ2-2; 10 bases map to TRBD2. Trimming took 6 bases from V and 1 from J; bases not matched to a gene: 5. The CDR3 has 16 residues. Germline V gene lookup returns CDR1 MNHEY and CDR2 SMNVEV (reference sequence). This CDR3 is CASSLLAGMNTGELFF. CDR3 coding DNA: TGTGCCAGCAGCCTACTAGCGGGGATGAACACCGGGGAGCTGTTTTTT.

This clonotype was seen only a few times. The chain uses TRBV20-1 and TRBJ2-7, with D hard to call. Trimming stripped 6 bases from V and 4 bases from J, with 22 bases between. The CDR3 length is 15 residues. CDR1 DFQATT and CDR2 SNEGSKA come from the germline V gene (reference sequence). The CDR3 loop reads CSANIPHGSVYEQYF. The CDR3 bases are TGCAGTGCCAACATCCCTCACGGGTCAGTTTACGAGCAGTACTTC.